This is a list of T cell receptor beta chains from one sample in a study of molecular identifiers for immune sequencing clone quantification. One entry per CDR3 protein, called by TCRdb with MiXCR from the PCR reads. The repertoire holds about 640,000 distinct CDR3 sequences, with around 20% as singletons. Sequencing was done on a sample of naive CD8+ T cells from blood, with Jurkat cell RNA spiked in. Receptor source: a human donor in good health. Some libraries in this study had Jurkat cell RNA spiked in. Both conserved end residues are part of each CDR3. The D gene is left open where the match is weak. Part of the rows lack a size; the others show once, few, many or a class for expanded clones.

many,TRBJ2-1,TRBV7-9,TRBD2,CAAGGYNEQFF,TGTGCCGCGGGGGGCTACAATGAGCAGTTCTTC
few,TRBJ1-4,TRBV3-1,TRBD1,CASSPVTGANEKLFF,TGTGCCAGCAGCCCTGTTACAGGGGCTAATGAAAAACTGTTTTTT
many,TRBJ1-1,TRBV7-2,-,CASSLIRDNVRSRWTEAFF,TGTGCCAGCAGCTTAATCAGGGACAACGTTCGGAGTAGGTGGACTGAAGCTTTCTTT
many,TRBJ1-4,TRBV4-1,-,CASSPPNRDREKLFF,TGCGCCAGCAGCCCCCCGAACAGGGATCGAGAAAAACTGTTTTTT
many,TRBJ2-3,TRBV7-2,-,CASSTGVGDPSTDTQYF,TGTGCCAGCAGCACCGGAGTCGGGGACCCGAGCACAGATACGCAGTATTTT
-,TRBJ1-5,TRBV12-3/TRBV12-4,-,CASSQHGSNQPQHF,TGTGCCAGCAGTCAACACGGTAGCAATCAGCCCCAGCATTTT
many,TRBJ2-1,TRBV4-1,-,CASSQARNEQFF,TGCGCCAGCAGCCAAGCCCGCAATGAGCAGTTCTTC
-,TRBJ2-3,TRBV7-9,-,CASSSNRDLYTDTQYF,TGTGCCAGCAGCTCCAACCGGGACCTTTACACAGATACGCAGTATTTT
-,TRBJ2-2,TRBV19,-,CASRSQGYTGELFF,TGTGCCAGTAGATCTCAGGGTTACACCGGGGAGCTGTTTTTT
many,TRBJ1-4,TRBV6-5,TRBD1,CASRPGTGDEKLFF,TGTGCCAGCAGACCGGGGACAGGGGATGAAAAACTGTTTTTT
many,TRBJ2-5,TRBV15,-,CATSREWPGGPETQYF,TGTGCCACCAGCAGAGAATGGCCAGGGGGGCCAGAGACCCAGTACTTC
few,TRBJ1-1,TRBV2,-,CASSEARGPEAFF,TGTGCCAGCAGTGAAGCGCGGGGCCCCGAAGCTTTCTTT
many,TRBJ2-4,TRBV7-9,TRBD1,CASSLQGKRDIQYF,TGTGCCAGCAGCCTACAGGGGAAGAGGGACATTCAGTACTTC
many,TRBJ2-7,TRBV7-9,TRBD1,CASSSPGQGAHRYF,TGTGCCAGCAGCTCACCGGGACAGGGGGCTCATCGGTACTTC
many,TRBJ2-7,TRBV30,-,CAWSATVYEQYF,TGTGCCTGGAGCGCAACAGTCTACGAGCAGTACTTC
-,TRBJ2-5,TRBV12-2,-,CASRLACTTFMGRETQYF,TGTGCAAGTCGCTTAGCGTGCACAACTTTCATGGGGCGGGAGACCCAGTACTTC
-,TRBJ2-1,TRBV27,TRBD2,CASSFFFGTSGDNEQFF,TGTGCCAGCAGTTTTTTCTTCGGGACTAGCGGAGACAATGAGCAGTTCTTC
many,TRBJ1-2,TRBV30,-,CAWSFREGDGYTF,TGTGCCTGGAGTTTCCGTGAAGGAGATGGCTACACCTTC
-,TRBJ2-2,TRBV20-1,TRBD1,CSARDREGGELFF,TGCAGTGCCAGGGACAGGGAGGGCGGGGAGCTGTTTTTT
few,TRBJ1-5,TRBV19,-,CASSIVAVSNQPQHF,TGTGCCAGTAGTATAGTGGCTGTTAGCAATCAGCCCCAGCATTTT
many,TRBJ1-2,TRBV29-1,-,CSVEVVGDRKYYGYTF,TGCAGCGTTGAAGTCGTAGGAGACAGGAAGTACTATGGCTACACCTTC
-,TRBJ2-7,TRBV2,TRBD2,CASSEGLAGGTSYEQYF,TGTGCCAGCAGTGAGGGACTAGCGGGGGGTACCTCCTACGAGCAGTACTTC
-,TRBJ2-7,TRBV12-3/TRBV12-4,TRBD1,CASSLAGGYYEQYF,TGTGCCAGCAGTTTAGCAGGGGGCTACTACGAGCAGTACTTC
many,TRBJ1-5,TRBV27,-,CASRPTDRTNQPQHF,TGTGCCAGCAGACCTACCGACAGAACCAATCAGCCCCAGCATTTT
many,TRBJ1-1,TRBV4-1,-,CASSQDQAMLTEAFF,TGCGCCAGCAGCCAAGATCAAGCGATGTTGACTGAAGCTTTCTTT
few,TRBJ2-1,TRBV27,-,CASSFRGGVPGDEQFF,TGTGCCAGCAGTTTCAGGGGGGGGGTCCCCGGGGATGAGCAGTTCTTC
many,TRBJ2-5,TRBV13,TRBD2,CASSLTSGKETQYF,TGTGCCAGCAGCTTAACTAGCGGGAAAGAGACCCAGTACTTC
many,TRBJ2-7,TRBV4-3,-,CASSQDMQETYEQYF,TGCGCCAGCAGCCAAGATATGCAGGAGACCTACGAGCAGTACTTC
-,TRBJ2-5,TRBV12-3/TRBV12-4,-,CASSPYMKNQETQYF,TGTGCCAGCAGTCCGTACATGAAAAACCAAGAGACCCAGTACTTC
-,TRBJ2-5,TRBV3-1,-,CASRGLLETQYF,TGTGCCAGCAGGGGGCTATTGGAGACCCAGTACTTC
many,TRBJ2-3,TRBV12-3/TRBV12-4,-,CASSTGLGTDTQYF,TGTGCCAGCAGCACGGGACTCGGCACAGATACGCAGTATTTT